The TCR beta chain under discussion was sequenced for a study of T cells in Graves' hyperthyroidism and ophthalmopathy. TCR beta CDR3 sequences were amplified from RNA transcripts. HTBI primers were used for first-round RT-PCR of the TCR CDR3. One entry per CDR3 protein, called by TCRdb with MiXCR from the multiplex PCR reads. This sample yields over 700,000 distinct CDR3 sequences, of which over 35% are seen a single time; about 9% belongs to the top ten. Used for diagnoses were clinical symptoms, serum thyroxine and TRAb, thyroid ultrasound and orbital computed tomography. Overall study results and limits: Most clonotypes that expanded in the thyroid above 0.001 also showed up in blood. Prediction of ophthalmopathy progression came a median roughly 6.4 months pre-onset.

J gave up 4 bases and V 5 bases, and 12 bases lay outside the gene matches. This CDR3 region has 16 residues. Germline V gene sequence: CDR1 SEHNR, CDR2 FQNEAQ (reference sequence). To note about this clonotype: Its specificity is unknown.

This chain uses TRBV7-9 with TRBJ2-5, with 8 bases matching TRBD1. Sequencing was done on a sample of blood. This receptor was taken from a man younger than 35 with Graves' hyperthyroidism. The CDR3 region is CASSRSPEDRAETQYF. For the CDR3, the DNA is TGTGCCAGCAGCCGCAGCCCAGAGGACAGGGCAGAGACCCAGTACTTC.